This T cell receptor beta chain originates from a study of blood T cell repertoires in COVID-19. Study-wide context: Donors in the United States, Italy and Spain gave samples during acute or convalescent COVID-19. PBMCs, B-cell-depleted T cells, or T cells were the source of the cDNA or gDNA that made up the material.

In the authors' workflow: It was from reference gene primer amplification that nucleated cell counts were estimated. Assay used: immunoSEQ multiplex PCR; TCRdb lists only in-frame clones, some missing. V and J calls and clone size are given by that table; D and trimming were obtained from the DNA. The sample carries some 270,000 clones, approximately 92% recorded once. The CDR3 is made up of 15 amino acids. The junction had 11 bases not matched to a gene; V was cut back by 3 bases and J by 11 bases. The germline V gene has CDR1 KGHDR and CDR2 SFDVKD. The clonotype was recovered from a middle-aged woman who had recovered from COVID-19. V usage is TRBV24-1 and J usage is TRBJ1-5, with 8 bases aligning to TRBD1. Material for sequencing was peripheral blood. In DNA, the CDR3 is TGTGCCACCAGTGATGGGCCGGACAGGGAAAAGACCCAGCATTTT. The encoded protein is CATSDGPDREKTQHF.